This T cell receptor beta chain was observed in a study of Tregs in tolerant kidney transplant recipients. The repertoire was sequenced with immunoSEQ multiplex PCR; TCRdb's copy has only in-frame clones and lacks some. The sample records tens of thousands of clones, 84% being singletons. Study-level points and caveats: No direct test of biological reproducibility was done here. Tregs expanded with activated donor B cells seemed most donor-specific.

Germline CDR1 MNHEY, CDR2 SVGAGI. Between the trimmed V and J ends, which lost 6 bases and 6 bases, there was a span of 12 bases. The CDR3 sequence is 12 residues long. A remark on this clone: Its matching antigen is unknown.

Specimen: CD4+ T cells from blood. This sequence joins TRBV6-5 and TRBJ2-7; D is uncertain. The sequence came from a human donor in good health. The CDR3 spells CASSRPKGEQYF. Written as DNA, the CDR3 is TGTGCCAGCAGCAGACCGAAGGGCGAGCAGTACTTC.